The entry below gives a single TCR beta chain sequence along with its context. Its matching antigen is unknown. This sample stems from a study of cytomegalovirus exposure and HLA in healthy donors. In the study overall: A data release that came early held some 84 million unique TCRs from HLA-typed donors. Whole-study results and caveats: In a later analysis, compared with equally common non-associated chains, HLA-associated beta chains were more expanded.

V lost 2 bases and J lost 4; bases outside the gene matches: 6. Germline-derived CDR1 and CDR2 are SGHKS and YYEKEE (reference sequence). The CDR3 spans 15 residues. PCR primers comprised 60 Vbeta and 13 Jbeta primers. As processed by the authors: Roughly 11 million shared chains were among roughly 81 million unique TCR beta chains counted in a later analysis. TCRdb's copy holds only in-frame clones and misses some; the assay was immunoSEQ multiplex PCR. The D gene and trimming were derived from the DNA, and the V and J assignments and clone size from that table. The sample lists about 120,000 clones, about 80% occurring once.

The sequencing sample was made of PBMCs. The source of this sequence is a young man in good health and CMV-seropositive. This chain connects TRBV5-5 to TRBJ2-1; 7 positions match TRBD2. CDR3 coding DNA: TGTGCCAGCAGCTTAGGTCTAGCGGAATACAATGAGCAGTTCTTC. Amino acids: CASSLGLAEYNEQFF.